This record covers a single T cell receptor beta chain. Its antigen is not known. PCR used 60 Vbeta primers and 13 Jbeta primers. Sequencing used immunoSEQ multiplex PCR; TCRdb keeps in-frame clones, though not all of them. The sample has 14,000 or so clones, roughly 60% seen once. The data belong to a study of cytomegalovirus exposure and HLA in healthy donors. Study background: Approximately 80 million unique TCRs, all from HLA-typed donors, were included in an early release of the data. General observations from the study: TRBV6-2, TRBV6-3 and some other V segments were unresolvable in 87-base-pair reads. Later, an analysis showed that TCR beta chains associated with HLA were more clonally expanded than others that were equally common.

This CDR3 is 14 amino acids long. Germline V lookup: CDR1 SGHVS, CDR2 FQNEAQ. Trimming cost V 6 bases and J 0 bases; bases outside gene matches: 5. While unrecorded immune exposures were likely, the donors were nominally healthy when sampled. The specimen sequenced was PBMCs. The V gene is TRBV7-8, the J gene TRBJ2-7; 7 bases are shared with TRBD1. The TCR originated in a woman aged 50 to 65 in good health and CMV-seropositive. CDR3: CASSLQGTSYEQYF. In DNA form, the CDR3 reads TGTGCCAGCAGTTTACAGGGGACCTCCTACGAGCAGTACTTC.